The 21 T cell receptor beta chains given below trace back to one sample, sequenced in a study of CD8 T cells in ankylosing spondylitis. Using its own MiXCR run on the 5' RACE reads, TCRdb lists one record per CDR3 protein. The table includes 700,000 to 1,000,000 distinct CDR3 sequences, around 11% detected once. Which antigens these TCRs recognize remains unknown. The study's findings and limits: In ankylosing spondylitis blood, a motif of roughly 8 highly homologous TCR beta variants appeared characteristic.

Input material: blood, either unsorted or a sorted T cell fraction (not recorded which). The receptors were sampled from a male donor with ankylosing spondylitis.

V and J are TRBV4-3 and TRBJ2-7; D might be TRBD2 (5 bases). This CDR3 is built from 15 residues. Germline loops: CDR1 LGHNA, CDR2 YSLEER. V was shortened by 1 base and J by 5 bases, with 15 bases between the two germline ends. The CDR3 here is CASSQAGGPFHEQYF. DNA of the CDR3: TGCGCCAGCAGCCAAGCGGGCGGGCCTTTCCACGAGCAGTACTTC.

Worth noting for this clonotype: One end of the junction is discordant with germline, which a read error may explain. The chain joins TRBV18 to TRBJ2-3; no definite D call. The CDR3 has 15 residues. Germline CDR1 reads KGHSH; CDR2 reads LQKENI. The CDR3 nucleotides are TGTGCCGGCTCACCACCTGGAGTCCTCACAGATACGCAGTATTTT. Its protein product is CAGSPPGVLTDTQYF.

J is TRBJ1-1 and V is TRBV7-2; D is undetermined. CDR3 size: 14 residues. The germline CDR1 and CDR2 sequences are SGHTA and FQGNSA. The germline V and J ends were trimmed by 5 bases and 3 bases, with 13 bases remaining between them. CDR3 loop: CASSVRYGYTEAFF. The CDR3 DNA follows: TGTGCCAGCAGCGTCCGTTACGGATACACTGAAGCTTTCTTT.

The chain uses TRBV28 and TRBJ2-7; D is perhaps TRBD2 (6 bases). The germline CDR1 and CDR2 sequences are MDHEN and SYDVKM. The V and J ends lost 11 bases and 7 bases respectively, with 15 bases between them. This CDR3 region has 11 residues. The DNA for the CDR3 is TGTGCCTCAAAACTAGGAGGGGAGCAGTACTTC. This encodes CASKLGGEQYF.

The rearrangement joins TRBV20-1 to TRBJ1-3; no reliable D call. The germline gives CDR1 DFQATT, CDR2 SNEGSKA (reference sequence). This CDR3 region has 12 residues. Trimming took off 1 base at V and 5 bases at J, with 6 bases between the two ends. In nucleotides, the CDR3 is TGCAGTGCTAGAGCACGGAGAAACACCATATATTTT. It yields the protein CSARARRNTIYF.

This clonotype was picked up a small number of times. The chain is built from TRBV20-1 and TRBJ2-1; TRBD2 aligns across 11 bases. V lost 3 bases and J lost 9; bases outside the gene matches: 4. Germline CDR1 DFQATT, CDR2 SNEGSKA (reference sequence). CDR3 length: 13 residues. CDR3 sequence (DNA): TGCAGTGCTAGCCCGACTAGCGGGATTGAGCAGTTCTTC. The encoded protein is CSASPTSGIEQFF.

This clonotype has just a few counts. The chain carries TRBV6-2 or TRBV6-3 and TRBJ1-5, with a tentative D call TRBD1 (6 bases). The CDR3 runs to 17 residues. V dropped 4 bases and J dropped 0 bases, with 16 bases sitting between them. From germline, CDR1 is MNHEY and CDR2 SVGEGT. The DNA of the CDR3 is TGTGCCAGCAGTTCCCGGGACACCGGGTATAGCAATCAGCCCCAGCATTTT. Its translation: CASSSRDTGYSNQPQHF.

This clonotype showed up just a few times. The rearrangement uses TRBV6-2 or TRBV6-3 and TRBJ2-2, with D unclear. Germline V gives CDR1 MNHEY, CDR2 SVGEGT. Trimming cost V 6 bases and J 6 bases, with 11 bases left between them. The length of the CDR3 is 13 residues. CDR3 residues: CASSQQLAGELFF. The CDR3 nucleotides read TGTGCCAGCAGCCAACAGTTAGCCGGGGAGCTGTTTTTT.

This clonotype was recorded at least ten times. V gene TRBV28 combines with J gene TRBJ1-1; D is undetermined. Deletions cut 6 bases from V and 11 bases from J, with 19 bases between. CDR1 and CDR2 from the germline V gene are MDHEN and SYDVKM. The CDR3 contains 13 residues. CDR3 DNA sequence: TGTGCCAGCAGGGCCTATATTGAATTCATCGCTTTCTTT. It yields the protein CASRAYIEFIAFF.

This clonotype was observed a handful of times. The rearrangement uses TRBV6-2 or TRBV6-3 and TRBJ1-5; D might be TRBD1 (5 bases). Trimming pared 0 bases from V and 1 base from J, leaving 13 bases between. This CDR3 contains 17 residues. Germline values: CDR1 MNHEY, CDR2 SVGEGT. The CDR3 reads CASSYSPRGGSNQPQHF. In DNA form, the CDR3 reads TGTGCCAGCAGTTACTCCCCTCGGGGGGGAAGCAATCAGCCCCAGCATTTT.

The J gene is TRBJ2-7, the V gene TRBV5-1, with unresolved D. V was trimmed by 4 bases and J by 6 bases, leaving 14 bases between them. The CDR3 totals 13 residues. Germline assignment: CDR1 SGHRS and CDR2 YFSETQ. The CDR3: CASSEPAGPEQYF. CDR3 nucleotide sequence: TGCGCCAGCAGCGAACCGGCCGGACCCGAGCAGTACTTC. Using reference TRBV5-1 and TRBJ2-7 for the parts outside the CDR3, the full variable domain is KAGVTQTPRYLIKTRGQQVTLSCSPISGHRSVSWYQQTPGQGLQFLFEYFSETQRNKGNFPGRFSGRQFSNSRSEMNVSTLELGDSALYLCASSEPAGPEQYFGPGTRLTVT.

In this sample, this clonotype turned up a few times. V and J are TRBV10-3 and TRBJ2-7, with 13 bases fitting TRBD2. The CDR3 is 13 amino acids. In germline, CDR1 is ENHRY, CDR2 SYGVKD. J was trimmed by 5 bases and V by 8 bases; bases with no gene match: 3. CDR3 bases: TGTGCCATCGGTGGGACTAGCGGGAACGAGCAGTACTTC. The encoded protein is CAIGGTSGNEQYF.

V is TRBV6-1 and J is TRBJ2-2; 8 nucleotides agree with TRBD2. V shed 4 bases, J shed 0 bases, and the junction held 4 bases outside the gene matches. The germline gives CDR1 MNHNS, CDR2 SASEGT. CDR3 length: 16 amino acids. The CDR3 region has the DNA TGTGCCAGCAGTGGGACTAGCCGTTCGAACACCGGGGAGCTGTTTTTT. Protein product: CASSGTSRSNTGELFF.

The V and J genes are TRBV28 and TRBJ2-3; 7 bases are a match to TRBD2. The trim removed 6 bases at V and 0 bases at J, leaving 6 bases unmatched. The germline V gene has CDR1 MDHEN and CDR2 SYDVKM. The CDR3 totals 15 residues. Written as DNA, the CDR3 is TGTGCCAGCAGGGAGGGAGGGGAGAGCACAGATACGCAGTATTTT. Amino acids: CASREGGESTDTQYF.

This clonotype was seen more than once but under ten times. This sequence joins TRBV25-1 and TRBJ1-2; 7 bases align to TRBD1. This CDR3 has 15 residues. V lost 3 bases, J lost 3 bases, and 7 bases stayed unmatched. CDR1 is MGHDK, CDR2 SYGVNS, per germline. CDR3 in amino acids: CASSDFTGTDYGYTF. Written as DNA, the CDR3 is TGTGCCAGCAGTGACTTTACCGGGACAGACTATGGCTACACCTTC.

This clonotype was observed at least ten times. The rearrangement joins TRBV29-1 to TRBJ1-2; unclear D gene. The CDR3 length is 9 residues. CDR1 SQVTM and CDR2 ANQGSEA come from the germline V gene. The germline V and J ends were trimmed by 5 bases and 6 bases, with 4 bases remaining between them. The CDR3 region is CSVSDGYTF. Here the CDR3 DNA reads TGCAGCGTTTCGGATGGCTACACCTTC.

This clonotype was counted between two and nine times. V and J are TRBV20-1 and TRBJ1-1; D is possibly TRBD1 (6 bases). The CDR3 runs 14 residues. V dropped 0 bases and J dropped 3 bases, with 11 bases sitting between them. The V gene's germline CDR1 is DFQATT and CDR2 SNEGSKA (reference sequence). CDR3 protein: CSARESGADTEAFF. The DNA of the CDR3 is TGCAGTGCTAGAGAGTCGGGGGCAGACACTGAAGCTTTCTTT.

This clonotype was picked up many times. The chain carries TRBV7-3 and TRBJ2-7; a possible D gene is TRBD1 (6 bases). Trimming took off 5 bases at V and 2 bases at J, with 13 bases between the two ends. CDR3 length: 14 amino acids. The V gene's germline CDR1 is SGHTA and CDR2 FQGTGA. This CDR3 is CASSPQGTAYEQYF. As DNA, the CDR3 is TGTGCCAGCAGCCCGCAGGGGACCGCCTACGAGCAGTACTTC.

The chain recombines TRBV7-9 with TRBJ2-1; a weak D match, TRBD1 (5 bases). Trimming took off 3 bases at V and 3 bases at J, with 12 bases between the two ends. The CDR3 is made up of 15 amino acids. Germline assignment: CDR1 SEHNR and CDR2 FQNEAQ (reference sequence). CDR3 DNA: TGTGCCAGCAGCTTCAAAGGGGATGGCTACAATGAGCAGTTCTTC. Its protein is CASSFKGDGYNEQFF.

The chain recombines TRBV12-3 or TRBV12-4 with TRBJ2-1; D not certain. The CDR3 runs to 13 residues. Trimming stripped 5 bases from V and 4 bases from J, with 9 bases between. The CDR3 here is CASSDPRYNEQFF. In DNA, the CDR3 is TGTGCCAGCAGTGATCCGAGATACAATGAGCAGTTCTTC.

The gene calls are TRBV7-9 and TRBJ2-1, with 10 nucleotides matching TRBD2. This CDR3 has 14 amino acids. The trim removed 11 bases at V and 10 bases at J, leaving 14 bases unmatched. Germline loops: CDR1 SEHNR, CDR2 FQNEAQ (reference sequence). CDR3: CAGGGLAGVGEQFF. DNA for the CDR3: TGTGCCGGCGGCGGTCTAGCGGGAGTAGGAGAGCAGTTCTTC.